These T cell receptor beta chains were read from a single sample in a study of beta chain features in type 1 diabetes. Using immunoSEQ multiplex PCR, the repertoire was profiled, and TCRdb retains in-frame clones only, with some absent. The sample includes 500,000 to 800,000 clones, 9.5% to 15% seen only once; the top ten take over 0.1%. The source material was naive CD4+ T cells from blood. All receptors come from a man aged 30-40 years with type 1 diabetes. CDR3s include the opening cysteine and the closing phenylalanine or tryptophan. The order of the fields is clone size, V gene, J gene, D gene, CDR3 protein, CDR3 DNA. The D gene is left open where the match is weak. Clone size, where shown, is once, few, many, or a class for clones that have expanded.

NA,TRBV30,TRBJ1-5,TRBD1,CAWSGQGGQPQHF,TGTGCCTGGAGCGGACAGGGAGGTCAGCCCCAGCATTTT
NA,TRBV5-6,TRBJ2-2,NA,CASSFDWNTGELFF,TGTGCCAGCAGCTTCGATTGGAACACCGGGGAGCTGTTTTTT
few,TRBV29-1,TRBJ1-3,NA,CSAAGSGNTIYF,TGCAGCGCCGCGGGGTCCGGAAACACCATATATTTT
NA,TRBV7-3,TRBJ1-1,NA,CASSLTPDTEAFF,TGTGCCAGCAGCTTAACCCCGGACACTGAAGCTTTCTTT
NA,TRBV6-5,TRBJ2-3,NA,CASKAGSTDTQYF,TGTGCCAGCAAGGCGGGGAGCACAGATACGCAGTATTTT
few,TRBV4-3,TRBJ2-7,NA,CASSQGAQLRSYEQYF,TGCGCCAGCAGCCAAGGAGCTCAGCTGAGATCCTACGAGCAGTACTTC
NA,TRBV29-1,TRBJ1-3,NA,CSVVEGNTIYF,TGCAGCGTTGTAGAGGGAAACACCATATATTTT
few,TRBV10-3,TRBJ1-3,NA,CAISRQESGNTIYF,TGTGCCATCAGTCGACAGGAATCTGGAAACACCATATATTTT
few,TRBV9,TRBJ1-1,NA,CASSAQTNTEAFF,TGTGCCAGCAGCGCCCAGACGAACACTGAAGCTTTCTTT
few,TRBV7-9,TRBJ2-3,TRBD1,CASSRDRGGSDTQYF,TGTGCCAGCAGCCGTGACAGGGGTGGGTCAGATACGCAGTATTTT
many,TRBV14,TRBJ2-3,TRBD2,CASSPLGDYTDTQYF,TGTGCCAGCAGCCCATTGGGGGACTACACAGATACGCAGTATTTT
NA,TRBV11-2,TRBJ2-3,TRBD2,CASSFLGLAGGSSTDTQYF,TGTGCCAGCAGCTTCCTCGGACTAGCGGGGGGCTCTAGCACAGATACGCAGTATTTT
few,TRBV9,TRBJ2-2,NA,CASSVELGELFF,TGTGCCAGCAGCGTTGAGTTAGGGGAGCTGTTTTTT
NA,TRBV5-1,TRBJ2-6,NA,CASSLPGTYNVLTF,TGCGCCAGCAGCTTGCCTGGGACCTACAACGTCCTGACTTTC
few,TRBV7-9,TRBJ2-3,TRBD2,CASSVQAGGNTDTQYF,TGTGCCAGCAGCGTACAAGCGGGGGGCAACACAGATACGCAGTATTTT
NA,TRBV6-1,TRBJ2-3,NA,CASSEPSLRTDTQYF,TGTGCCAGCAGTGAGCCGAGCCTACGCACAGATACGCAGTATTTT
few,TRBV11-2,TRBJ1-4,NA,CASSSNGGISNEKLFF,TGTGCCAGCAGCTCCAACGGGGGTATCTCTAATGAAAAACTGTTTTTT
NA,TRBV29-1,TRBJ2-7,TRBD1,CSVESLQGGEQYF,TGCAGCGTTGAAAGTTTACAGGGGGGCGAGCAGTACTTC
few,TRBV30,TRBJ2-7,NA,CAWTSASPYEQYF,TGTGCCTGGACCTCGGCCAGCCCCTACGAGCAGTACTTC
NA,TRBV4-3,TRBJ1-6,NA,CASSQEGGSPLHF,TGCGCCAGCAGCCAAGAGGGGGGTTCACCCCTCCACTTT
few,TRBV5-4,TRBJ2-2,NA,CASSQDRTSEVLFF,TGTGCCAGCAGCCAAGATCGCACCTCCGAGGTGCTGTTTTTT
many,TRBV7-9,TRBJ2-3,NA,CASSLTDTQYF,TGTGCCAGCAGCTTAACAGATACGCAGTATTTT
NA,TRBV29-1,TRBJ2-1,NA,CSYLGPYNEQFF,TGCAGCTATCTGGGCCCCTACAATGAGCAGTTCTTC
NA,TRBV5-6,TRBJ2-1,NA,CASSWAGTSKTNEQFF,TGTGCCAGCAGCTGGGCAGGGACCTCCAAAACCAATGAGCAGTTCTTC
few,TRBV2,TRBJ1-5,NA,CASSEGFQPQHF,TGTGCCAGCAGTGAGGGCTTTCAGCCCCAGCATTTT
NA,TRBV25-1,TRBJ2-7,NA,CASSESGTAMANEQYF,TGTGCCAGCAGTGAATCCGGGACGGCCATGGCGAACGAGCAGTACTTC
few,TRBV4-3,TRBJ1-5,NA,CASSQDMGNQPQHF,TGCGCCAGCAGCCAAGATATGGGCAATCAGCCCCAGCATTTT
NA,TRBV7-2,TRBJ2-7,TRBD1,CASSWTGPYEQYF,TGTGCCAGCAGCTGGACAGGGCCCTACGAGCAGTACTTC
few,TRBV11-3,TRBJ2-1,TRBD2,CASSLQLAENEQFF,TGTGCCAGCAGCTTACAACTAGCGGAGAATGAGCAGTTCTTC